Each of the 29 T cell receptor beta chains below was sequenced from the same sample in a study of blood T cells in healthy people across ages. The use of a sample-barcoded 5' primer and a J-beta primer mix characterized a second PCR of 7 to 11 cycles. MiXCR was run by TCRdb on the 5' RACE reads, yielding one entry per CDR3 protein. Of over 750,000 distinct CDR3 sequences listed, 25% are singletons. These data also featured in a second study, about T cells of mothers and their children.

Sequenced: blood. The receptors were gathered from a boy between 5 and 17 years old in good health.

A few counts support this clonotype. The rearrangement joins TRBV20-1 to TRBJ2-3; D is perhaps TRBD2 (6 bases). This CDR3 region has 14 residues. CDR1 and CDR2 (germline): DFQATT, SNEGSKA (reference sequence). V lost 7 bases to trimming and J lost 0 bases, with 14 bases between them. CDR3 DNA sequence: TGCAGTGTCGTAACGGGGGTCAGCACAGATACGCAGTATTTT. Its translation is CSVVTGVSTDTQYF.

This clonotype was counted only a few times. The chain is built from TRBV5-1 and TRBJ2-5, with 7 positions matching TRBD1. Trimming cost V 2 bases and J 1 base; bases outside gene matches: 14. CDR1 is SGHRS, CDR2 YFSETQ, per germline. This CDR3 is 18 amino acids long. CDR3: CASSLPRWTGKSQETQYF. In nucleotides, the CDR3 is TGCGCCAGCAGCTTACCCCGTTGGACAGGAAAGTCCCAAGAGACCCAGTACTTC. The variable domain in full, completed from reference TRBV5-1 and TRBJ2-5, reads KAGVTQTPRYLIKTRGQQVTLSCSPISGHRSVSWYQQTPGQGLQFLFEYFSETQRNKGNFPGRFSGRQFSNSRSEMNVSTLELGDSALYLCASSLPRWTGKSQETQYFGPGTRLLVL.

This clonotype was seen a single time. The chain links TRBV29-1 to TRBJ2-1, with 9 bases fitting TRBD2. V was pared by 3 bases and J by 6 bases, with 6 bases of the junction left unmatched. The CDR3 sequence is 14 residues long. The germline V gene has CDR1 SQVTM and CDR2 ANQGSEA. CDR3 bases: TGCAGCGTTGATAAGAGCGGGGGGACCAATGAGCAGTTCTTC. It specifies CSVDKSGGTNEQFF.

This clonotype was seen a handful of times. V gene TRBV29-1 combines with J gene TRBJ2-7; D unclear. The CDR3 is made up of 12 amino acids. CDR1 and CDR2 (germline): SQVTM, ANQGSEA. The V end lost 4 bases, the J end lost 4 bases, and 11 bases lay between the germline ends. CDR3 sequence reads: CSVVGLGYEQYF. CDR3 DNA: TGCAGCGTTGTAGGGCTTGGGTACGAGCAGTACTTC.

The V call is TRBV7-8, the J call TRBJ1-4; 8 nucleotides match TRBD1. Per the germline V gene, CDR1 is SGHVS and CDR2 is FQNEAQ. The CDR3 runs 14 residues. The V and J ends lost 2 bases and 11 bases, in that order; junction bases with no gene match: 7. CDR3 loop: CASSLSGTGEKLFF. Written as DNA, the CDR3 is TGTGCCAGCAGCTTATCCGGGACAGGAGAGAAACTGTTTTTT.

V gene TRBV12-3 or TRBV12-4 combines with J gene TRBJ1-3; 7 bases map to TRBD1. Losses at the gene ends were 4 bases for V and 6 bases for J; bases not matched to a gene: 9. The CDR3 runs 15 residues. The CDR3 loop reads CASSSAGTAINTIYF. DNA for the CDR3: TGTGCCAGCAGTTCCGCCGGGACAGCTATAAACACCATATATTTT.

CDR3 region: CASSWGTENIQYF. The CDR3 DNA sequence: TGCGCCAGCAGCTGGGGGACAGAAAACATTCAGTACTTC. The chain carries TRBV5-1 and TRBJ2-4, with 7 bases aligning to TRBD1. CDR1 is SGHRS and CDR2 is YFSETQ in the germline V gene. The CDR3 totals 13 residues. J gave up 5 bases and V 3 bases, and 2 bases lay outside the gene matches.

The rearrangement links TRBV29-1 to TRBJ2-5, with D possibly TRBD1 on 6 matching bases. TRBJ2-1 explains the end of the DNA better; the J call may be wrong. Germline CDR1 reads SQVTM; CDR2 reads ANQGSEA. The CDR3 runs 11 residues. This chain's CDR3 is CSVQGLDEQFF. The CDR3 nucleotides are TGCAGCGTTCAGGGGTTGGATGAGCAGTTCTTC.

The chain links TRBV6-2 or TRBV6-3 to TRBJ2-1, with a weak D call TRBD1 (6 bases). Germline CDR1 is MNHEY and CDR2 is SVGEGT. The V and J ends lost 6 bases and 4 bases respectively, with 16 bases between them. This CDR3 region has 15 residues. In DNA form, the CDR3 reads TGTGCCAGCAGACACCGGGACATAGAGTACAATGAGCAGTTCTTC. This translates into CASRHRDIEYNEQFF.

The gene calls are TRBV19 and TRBJ1-1; TRBD1 matches 7 bases. J was trimmed by 3 bases and V by 3 bases; bases with no gene match: 7. CDR3 size: 15 residues. CDR1 LNHDA and CDR2 SQIVND come from the germline V gene (reference sequence). The CDR3 is CASSISDRTYTEAFF. CDR3 coding DNA: TGTGCCAGTAGTATCTCGGACAGGACATACACTGAAGCTTTCTTT. Filled out from reference TRBV19 and TRBJ1-1, the complete variable domain reads DGGITQSPKYLFRKEGQNVTLSCEQNLNHDAMYWYRQDPGQGLRLIYYSQIVNDFQKGDIAEGYSVSREKKESFPLTVTSAQKNPTAFYLCASSISDRTYTEAFFGQGTRLTVV.

This clonotype has only a few counts. The chain combines TRBV7-9 with TRBJ2-3, with a tentative D call TRBD2 (6 bases). From germline, CDR1 is SEHNR and CDR2 FQNEAQ (reference sequence). The germline V and J ends were trimmed by 4 bases and 0 bases, with 11 bases remaining between them. The CDR3 covers 15 residues. CDR3 nucleotides: TGTGCCAGCAGCTCCAGCGGGTCTAGCACAGATACGCAGTATTTT. This encodes CASSSSGSSTDTQYF.

This clonotype was seen ten or more times. V and J are TRBV7-6 and TRBJ2-5; 7 nucleotides align to TRBD1. The V and J ends lost 6 bases and 5 bases, in that order; junction bases with no gene match: 6. The CDR3 consists of 13 residues. Germline assignment: CDR1 SGHVS and CDR2 FNYEAQ. CDR3 protein: CASSPTGVETQYF. Written as DNA, the CDR3 is TGTGCCAGCAGTCCCACAGGGGTCGAGACCCAGTACTTC.

The genes are TRBV12-5 and TRBJ2-7; TRBD2 agrees at 14 bases. J was trimmed by 2 bases and V by 5 bases; bases with no gene match: 5. CDR3 length: 16 amino acids. Germline V gives CDR1 LGHNT, CDR2 FRNRAP. The CDR3 nucleotides are TGTGCTAGTGGTCGGAAGACTAGCGGGGGGGCCTACGAGCAGTACTTC. Translating it yields CASGRKTSGGAYEQYF.

The chain has TRBV28 and TRBJ2-2, with 8 bases identical to TRBD2. CDR1 and CDR2 from the germline V gene are MDHEN and SYDVKM. The length of the CDR3 is 13 residues. Germline trimming cut 2 bases from V and 10 bases from J; bases unmatched to any gene: 3. CDR3 loop: CASSLPSGLELFF. CDR3 nucleotides: TGTGCCAGCAGTTTACCTAGCGGGTTGGAGCTGTTTTTT.

This clonotype was found a few times. The chain employs TRBV6-2 or TRBV6-3 and TRBJ2-1; possibly TRBD2 for D (6 bases). V lost 1 base, J lost 3 bases, and 19 bases lay in between. The germline V gene encodes CDR1 MNHEY and CDR2 SVGEGT. The CDR3 consists of 18 residues. In DNA form, the CDR3 reads TGTGCCAGCAGTTACTTGTCATCATTTGCGGGAAGCTACAATGAGCAGTTCTTC. Its protein is CASSYLSSFAGSYNEQFF.

This clonotype was detected only a few times. This sequence joins TRBV7-9 and TRBJ2-3, with a weak D call TRBD1 (6 bases). From germline, CDR1 is SEHNR and CDR2 FQNEAQ (reference sequence). The CDR3 consists of 14 residues. The ends were cut back, 5 bases at V and 4 bases at J, with 13 bases in the middle. The CDR3 DNA sequence: TGTGCCAGCAGCCACAGGGATCTCCCAGATACGCAGTATTTT. Its translation: CASSHRDLPDTQYF.

The chain is built from TRBV7-2 and TRBJ2-5, with TRBD2 matching over 7 bases. The J call is uncertain, as TRBJ2-7 better fits the DNA end. From germline, CDR1 is SGHTA and CDR2 FQGNSA. The CDR3 loop spans 15 amino acids. The CDR3 sequence is CASSLGGTKTYEQYF. The DNA of the CDR3 is TGTGCCAGCAGCTTAGGAGGGACTAAAACTTACGAGCAGTACTTC.

This clonotype has a count of ten or more. The V call is TRBV13, the J call TRBJ2-2; no reliable D call. V was trimmed by 4 bases and J by 2 bases, leaving 11 bases between them. CDR3 length equals 15 residues. CDR1 and CDR2 from the germline V gene are PRHDT and FYEKMQ (reference sequence). In nucleotides, the CDR3 is TGTGCCAGCAGCTCCAGGACGGGCAACACCGGGGAGCTGTTTTTT. Translated, it gives CASSSRTGNTGELFF.

This clonotype has more than one count but fewer than ten. The V call is TRBV9, the J call TRBJ2-1, with D perhaps matching TRBD1 or TRBD2 (7 bases each). Germline V gives CDR1 SGDLS, CDR2 YYNGEE. V lost 3 bases, J lost 4 bases, and 17 bases lay in between. The CDR3 has 16 amino acids. CDR3 coding DNA: TGTGCCAGCAGCGCCCGACAGGGAGGGGTATACAATGAGCAGTTCTTC. Protein: CASSARQGGVYNEQFF.

This chain connects TRBV6-5 to TRBJ2-7, with TRBD1 identical over 9 bases. CDR3 size: 16 residues. Per the germline V gene, CDR1 is MNHEY and CDR2 is SVGAGI. Trimming cost V 6 bases and J 2 bases; bases outside gene matches: 11. The CDR3 loop reads CASRRRDREFPYEQYF. The CDR3 DNA reads TGTGCCAGCAGACGCCGGGACAGGGAGTTCCCCTACGAGCAGTACTTC.

This clonotype was recorded only once. The chain couples TRBV20-1 to TRBJ2-7, with TRBD2 as a possible D gene (5 bases). CDR1 and CDR2 from the germline V gene are DFQATT and SNEGSKA (reference sequence). With 6 bases removed from V and 2 bases from J, the gap between germline ends came to 8 bases. The CDR3 loop spans 11 amino acids. Here the CDR3 DNA reads TGCAGTGCCTCCGGGGCCTACGAGCAGTACTTC. Amino acids: CSASGAYEQYF.

This clonotype has more than one count but fewer than ten. One junction end does not reproduce the germline sequence, and a read error may be involved. This chain uses TRBV11-2 with TRBJ2-7; D is unresolved. Per the germline V gene, CDR1 is SGHAT and CDR2 is FQNNGV. This CDR3 contains 15 residues. This CDR3 is CASSLGGNGARPLLF. DNA of the CDR3: TGTGCCAGCAGCTTAGGGGGAAACGGCGCTCGACCGTTGTTATTC.

J is TRBJ2-2 and V is TRBV9; possibly TRBD1 or TRBD2 for D (5 bases each). The V end was cut by 0 bases, the J end by 6 bases, with 6 bases between. This CDR3 contains 13 residues. CDR1 and CDR2 (germline): SGDLS, YYNGEE. The CDR3 sequence is CASSVGGSGELFF. The CDR3 DNA sequence: TGTGCCAGCAGCGTAGGGGGGTCCGGGGAGCTGTTTTTT.

This clonotype was observed a few times. J is TRBJ1-3 and V is TRBV20-1; D is uncertain. Germline V CDR1 and CDR2: DFQATT, SNEGSKA (reference sequence). The CDR3 extends over 12 amino acids. Trimming took 4 bases from V and 4 from J, leaving 8 bases between them. The CDR3 protein is CSANDSGNTIYF. The CDR3 DNA is TGCAGTGCTAATGACTCCGGAAACACCATATATTTT.

In this sample, this clonotype turned up a few times. This chain connects TRBV5-1 to TRBJ2-5; D possibly corresponds to TRBD2 (5 bases). Germline CDR1 is SGHRS and CDR2 is YFSETQ. The CDR3 totals 12 residues. With 4 bases removed from V and 3 bases from J, the gap between germline ends came to 7 bases. The CDR3 loop reads CASSALEETQYF. In nucleotides, the CDR3 is TGCGCCAGCAGCGCACTAGAAGAGACCCAGTACTTC.

In DNA, the CDR3 is TGCAGCATGCCCGGGACTAGCGGAATCAAAGAGCAGTTCTTC. Its translation: CSMPGTSGIKEQFF. The genes are TRBV29-1 and TRBJ2-1; 11 bases agree with TRBD2. The CDR3 spans 14 residues. V shed 8 bases and J 10 bases; nucleotides not matched to a gene: 13. Germline V gene lookup returns CDR1 SQVTM and CDR2 ANQGSEA.

The chain uses TRBV6-1 and TRBJ2-1; the match to TRBD1 covers 9 bases. From germline, CDR1 is MNHNS and CDR2 SASEGT. This CDR3 contains 13 residues. With 7 bases clipped from V and 6 bases from J, the junction kept 4 bases outside the gene matches. In nucleotides, the CDR3 is TGTGCCAGCATCCGGGACAGGGCCAATGAGCAGTTCTTC. Translation gives CASIRDRANEQFF.

This chain links TRBV20-1 with TRBJ2-6, with TRBD2 as a possible D gene (6 bases). The CDR3 runs 15 residues. V lost 2 bases to trimming and J lost 1 base, with 9 bases between them. Germline CDR1 is DFQATT and CDR2 is SNEGSKA (reference sequence). CDR3 sequence reads: CSARIGGSGANVLTF. CDR3 nucleotides: TGCAGTGCTAGAATTGGAGGGTCTGGGGCCAACGTCCTGACTTTC.

This clonotype was seen only a few times. The CDR3 region has the DNA TGTGCCAGCACTACCGGAGGGGACGCGGTAAATTCACCCCTCCACTTT. Its translation: CASTTGGDAVNSPLHF. The gene calls are TRBV28 and TRBJ1-6; D may be TRBD1 (5 bases). Germline V CDR1 and CDR2: MDHEN, SYDVKM. The CDR3 sequence is 16 residues long. V was pared by 7 bases and J by 7 bases, with 20 bases between.